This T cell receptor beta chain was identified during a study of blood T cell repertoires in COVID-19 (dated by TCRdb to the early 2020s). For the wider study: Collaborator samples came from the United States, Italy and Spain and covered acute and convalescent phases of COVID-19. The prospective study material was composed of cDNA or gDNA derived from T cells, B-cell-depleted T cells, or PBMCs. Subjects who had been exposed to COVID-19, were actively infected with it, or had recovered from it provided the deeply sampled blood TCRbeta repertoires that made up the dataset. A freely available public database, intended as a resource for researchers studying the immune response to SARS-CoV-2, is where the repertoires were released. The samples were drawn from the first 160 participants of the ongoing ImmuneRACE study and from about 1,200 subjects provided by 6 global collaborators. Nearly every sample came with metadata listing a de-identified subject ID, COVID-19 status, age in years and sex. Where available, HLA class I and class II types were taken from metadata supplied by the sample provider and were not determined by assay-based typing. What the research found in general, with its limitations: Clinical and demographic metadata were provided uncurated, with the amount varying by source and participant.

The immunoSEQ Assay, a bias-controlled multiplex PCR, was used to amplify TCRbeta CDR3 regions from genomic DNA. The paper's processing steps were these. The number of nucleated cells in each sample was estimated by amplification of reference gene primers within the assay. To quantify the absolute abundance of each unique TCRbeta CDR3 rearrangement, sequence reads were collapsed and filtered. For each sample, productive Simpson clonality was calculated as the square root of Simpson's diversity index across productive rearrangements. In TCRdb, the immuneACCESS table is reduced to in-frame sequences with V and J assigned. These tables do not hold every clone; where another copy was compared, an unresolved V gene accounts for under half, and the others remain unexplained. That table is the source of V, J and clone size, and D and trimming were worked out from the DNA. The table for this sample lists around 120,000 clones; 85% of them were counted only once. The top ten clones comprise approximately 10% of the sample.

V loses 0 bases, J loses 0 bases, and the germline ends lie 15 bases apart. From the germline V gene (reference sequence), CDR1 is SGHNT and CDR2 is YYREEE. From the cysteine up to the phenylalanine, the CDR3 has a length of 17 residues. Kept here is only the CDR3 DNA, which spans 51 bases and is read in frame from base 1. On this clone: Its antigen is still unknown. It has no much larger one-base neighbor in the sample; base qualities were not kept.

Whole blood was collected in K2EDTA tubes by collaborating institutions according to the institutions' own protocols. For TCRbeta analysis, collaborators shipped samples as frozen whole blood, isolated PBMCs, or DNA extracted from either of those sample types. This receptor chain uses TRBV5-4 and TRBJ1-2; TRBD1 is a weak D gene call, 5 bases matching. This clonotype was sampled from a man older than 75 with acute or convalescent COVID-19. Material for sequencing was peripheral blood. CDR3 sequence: CASSLGRGGATNYGYTF. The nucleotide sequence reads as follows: TGTGCCAGCAGCTTGGGACGGGGAGGGGCAACTAACTATGGCTACACCTTC.